The clone carrying this T cell receptor (beta chain) was seen a handful of times. Its cognate antigen is unknown. This entry is derived from a study of T-cell memory formation after mild COVID-19. The CDR3 totals 12 residues. Trimming pared 5 bases from V and 6 bases from J, leaving 10 bases between. Constant-segment-primed 5'RACE gave TCR alpha and TCR beta cDNA libraries with sample barcodes and UMIs. TCRdb ran MiXCR on the 5' RACE reads and lists one entry per CDR3 protein. In the table there are some 350,000 distinct CDR3 sequences, roughly 13% of which are singletons. The study's findings and limits: Cross-reactive memory seemingly joined, as some responding clones were found in pre-infection memory.

This TCR derives from a man younger than 35 who had mild COVID-19 (a few samples of this study predate the infection). Cell type and time point are not known. Sequenced: PBMCs or a T cell subset sorted from them (not recorded which). The V gene is TRBV12-3 or TRBV12-4, the J gene TRBJ1-1; D is unresolved. CDR3 protein: CASSPGRSEAFF. For the CDR3, the DNA is TGTGCCAGCAGTCCCGGACGCTCTGAAGCTTTCTTT.